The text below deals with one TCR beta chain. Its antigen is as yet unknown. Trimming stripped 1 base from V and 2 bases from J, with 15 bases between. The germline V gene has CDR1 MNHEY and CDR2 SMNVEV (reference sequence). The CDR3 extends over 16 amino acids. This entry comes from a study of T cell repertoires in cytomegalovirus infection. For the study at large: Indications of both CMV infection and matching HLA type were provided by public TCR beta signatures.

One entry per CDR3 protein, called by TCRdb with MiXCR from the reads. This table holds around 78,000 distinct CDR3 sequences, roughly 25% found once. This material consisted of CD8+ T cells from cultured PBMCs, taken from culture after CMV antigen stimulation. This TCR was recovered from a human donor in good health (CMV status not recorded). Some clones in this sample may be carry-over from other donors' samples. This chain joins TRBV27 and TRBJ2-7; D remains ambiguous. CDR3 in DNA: TGTGCCAGCAGTTTATTAAACCACCGAGGCACCTACGAGCAGTACTTC. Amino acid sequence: CASSLLNHRGTYEQYF.